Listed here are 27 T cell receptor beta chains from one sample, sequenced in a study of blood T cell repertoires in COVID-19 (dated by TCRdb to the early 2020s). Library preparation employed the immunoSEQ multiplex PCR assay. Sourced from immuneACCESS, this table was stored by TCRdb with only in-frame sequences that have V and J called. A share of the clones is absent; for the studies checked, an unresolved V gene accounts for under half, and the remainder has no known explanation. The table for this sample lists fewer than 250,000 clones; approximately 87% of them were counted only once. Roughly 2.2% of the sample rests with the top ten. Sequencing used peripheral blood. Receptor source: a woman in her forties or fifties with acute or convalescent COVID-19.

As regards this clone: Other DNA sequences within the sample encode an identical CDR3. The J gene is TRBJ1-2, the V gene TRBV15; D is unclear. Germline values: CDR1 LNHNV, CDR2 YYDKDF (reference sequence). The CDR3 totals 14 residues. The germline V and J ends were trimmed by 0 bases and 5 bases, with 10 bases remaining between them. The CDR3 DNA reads TGTGCCACCAGCAGAGATCGGCAGGCTTATGGCTACACCTTC. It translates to CATSRDRQAYGYTF.

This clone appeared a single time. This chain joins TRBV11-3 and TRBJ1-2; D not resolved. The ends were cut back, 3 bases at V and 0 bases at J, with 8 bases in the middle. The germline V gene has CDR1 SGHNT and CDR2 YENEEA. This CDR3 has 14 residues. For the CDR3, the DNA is TGTGCCAGCAGCTTTGGCCCGACTAACTATGGCTACACCTTC. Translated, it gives CASSFGPTNYGYTF.

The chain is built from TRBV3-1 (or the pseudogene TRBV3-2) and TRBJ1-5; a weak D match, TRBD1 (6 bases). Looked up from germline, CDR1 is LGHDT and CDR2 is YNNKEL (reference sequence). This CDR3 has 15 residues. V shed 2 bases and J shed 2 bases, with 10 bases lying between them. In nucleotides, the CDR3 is TGTGCCAGCAGCCAACAGGGGTGGGGCAATCAGCCCCAGCATTTT. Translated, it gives CASSQQGWGNQPQHF.

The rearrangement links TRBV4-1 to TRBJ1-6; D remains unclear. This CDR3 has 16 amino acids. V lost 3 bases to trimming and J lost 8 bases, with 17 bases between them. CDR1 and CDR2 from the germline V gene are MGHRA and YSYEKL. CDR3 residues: CASSHLSDSIHSPLHF. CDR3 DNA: TGCGCCAGCAGCCACTTGTCAGACTCTATACATTCACCCCTCCACTTT.

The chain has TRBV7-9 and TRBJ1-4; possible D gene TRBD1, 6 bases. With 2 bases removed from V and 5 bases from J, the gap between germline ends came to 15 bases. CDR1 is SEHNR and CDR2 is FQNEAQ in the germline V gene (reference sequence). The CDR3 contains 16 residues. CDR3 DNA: TGTGCCAGCAGCTTAAGAGGCGGGGGGCTGAATGAAAAACTGTTTTTT. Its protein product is CASSLRGGGLNEKLFF.

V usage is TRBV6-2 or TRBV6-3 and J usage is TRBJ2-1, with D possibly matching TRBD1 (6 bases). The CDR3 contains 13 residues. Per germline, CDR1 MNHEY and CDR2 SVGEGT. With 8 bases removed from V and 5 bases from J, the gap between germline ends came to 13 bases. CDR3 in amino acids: CASCHRVDNEQFF. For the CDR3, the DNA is TGTGCCAGCTGCCACAGGGTAGACAATGAGCAGTTCTTC.

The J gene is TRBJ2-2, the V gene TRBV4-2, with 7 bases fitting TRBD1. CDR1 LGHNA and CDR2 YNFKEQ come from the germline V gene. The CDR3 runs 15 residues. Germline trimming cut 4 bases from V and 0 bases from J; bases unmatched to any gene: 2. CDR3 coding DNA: TGTGCCAGCAGCCGAGGACAGGCGAACACCGGGGAGCTGTTTTTT. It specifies CASSRGQANTGELFF.

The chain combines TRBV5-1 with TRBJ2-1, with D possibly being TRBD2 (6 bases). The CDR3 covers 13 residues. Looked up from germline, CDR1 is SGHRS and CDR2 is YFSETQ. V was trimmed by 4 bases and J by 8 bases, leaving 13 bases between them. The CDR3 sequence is CASSPGTVHEQFF. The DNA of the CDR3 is TGCGCCAGCAGCCCGGGGACTGTACATGAGCAGTTCTTC.

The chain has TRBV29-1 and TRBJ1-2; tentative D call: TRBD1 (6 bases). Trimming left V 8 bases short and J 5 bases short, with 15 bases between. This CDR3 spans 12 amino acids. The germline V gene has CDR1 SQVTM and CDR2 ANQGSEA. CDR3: CSSESQGYGYTF. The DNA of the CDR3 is TGCAGCTCCGAGTCCCAGGGGTATGGCTACACCTTC.

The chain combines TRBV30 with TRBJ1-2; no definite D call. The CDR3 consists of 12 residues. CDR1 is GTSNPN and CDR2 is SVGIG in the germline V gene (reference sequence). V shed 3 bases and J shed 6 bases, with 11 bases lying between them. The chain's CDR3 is CAWSEEGHGYTF. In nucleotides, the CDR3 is TGTGCCTGGAGCGAGGAGGGCCATGGCTACACCTTC.

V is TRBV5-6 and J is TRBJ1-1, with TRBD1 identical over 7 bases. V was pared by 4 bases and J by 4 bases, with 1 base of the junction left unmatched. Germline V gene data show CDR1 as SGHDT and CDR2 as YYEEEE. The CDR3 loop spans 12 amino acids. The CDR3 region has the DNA TGTGCCAGCAGCCCAGGGGGCACTGAAGCTTTCTTT. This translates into CASSPGGTEAFF.

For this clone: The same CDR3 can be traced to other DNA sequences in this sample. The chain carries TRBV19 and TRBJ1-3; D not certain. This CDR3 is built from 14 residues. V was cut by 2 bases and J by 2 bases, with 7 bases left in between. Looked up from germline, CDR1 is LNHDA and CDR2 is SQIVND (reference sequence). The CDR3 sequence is CASSISGAGNTIYF. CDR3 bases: TGTGCCAGTAGTATAAGCGGGGCTGGAAACACCATATATTTT.

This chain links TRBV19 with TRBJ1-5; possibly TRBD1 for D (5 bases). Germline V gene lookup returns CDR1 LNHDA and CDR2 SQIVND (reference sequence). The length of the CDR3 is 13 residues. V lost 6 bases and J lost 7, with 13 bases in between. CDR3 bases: TGTGCCAGTAGCGAACAGGTTTGGCAGCCCCAGCATTTT. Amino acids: CASSEQVWQPQHF.

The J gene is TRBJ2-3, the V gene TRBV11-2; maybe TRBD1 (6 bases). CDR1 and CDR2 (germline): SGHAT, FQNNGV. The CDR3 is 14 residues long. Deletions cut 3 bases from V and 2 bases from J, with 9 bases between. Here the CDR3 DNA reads TGTGCCAGCAGCTTCAACAGGGTCACAGATACGCAGTATTTT. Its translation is CASSFNRVTDTQYF.

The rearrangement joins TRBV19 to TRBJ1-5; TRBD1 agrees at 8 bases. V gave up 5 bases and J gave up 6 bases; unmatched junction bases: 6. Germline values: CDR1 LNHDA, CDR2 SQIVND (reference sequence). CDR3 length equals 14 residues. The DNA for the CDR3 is TGTGCCAGTAGTTTACAGGGGGTCGGTCAGCCCCAGCATTTT. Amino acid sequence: CASSLQGVGQPQHF.

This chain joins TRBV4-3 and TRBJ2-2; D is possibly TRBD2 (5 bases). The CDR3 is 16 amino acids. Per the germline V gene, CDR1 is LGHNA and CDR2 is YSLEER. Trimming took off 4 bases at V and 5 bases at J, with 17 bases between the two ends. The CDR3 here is CASSPRGSGLTGELFF. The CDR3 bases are TGCGCCAGCAGCCCAAGAGGGAGTGGTCTAACCGGGGAGCTGTTTTTT.

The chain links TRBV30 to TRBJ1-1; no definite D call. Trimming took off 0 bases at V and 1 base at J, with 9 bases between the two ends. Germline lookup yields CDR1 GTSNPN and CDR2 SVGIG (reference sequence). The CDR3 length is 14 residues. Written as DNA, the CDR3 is TGTGCCTGGAGTGTTACGATCGGGAACACTGAAGCTTTCTTT. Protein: CAWSVTIGNTEAFF.

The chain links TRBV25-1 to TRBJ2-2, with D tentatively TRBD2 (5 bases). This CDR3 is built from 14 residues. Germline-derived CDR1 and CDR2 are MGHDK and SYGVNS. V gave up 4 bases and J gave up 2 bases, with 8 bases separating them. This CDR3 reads CASSGGSNTGELFF. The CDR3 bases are TGTGCCAGCAGTGGAGGGAGCAACACCGGGGAGCTGTTTTTT.

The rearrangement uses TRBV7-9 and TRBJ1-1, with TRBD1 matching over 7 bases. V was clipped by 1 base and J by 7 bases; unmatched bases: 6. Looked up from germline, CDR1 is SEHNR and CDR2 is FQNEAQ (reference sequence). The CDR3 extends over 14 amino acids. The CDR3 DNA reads TGTGCCAGCAGCTTAGTCGGGGACAGTTTTGAAGCTTTCTTT. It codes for CASSLVGDSFEAFF.

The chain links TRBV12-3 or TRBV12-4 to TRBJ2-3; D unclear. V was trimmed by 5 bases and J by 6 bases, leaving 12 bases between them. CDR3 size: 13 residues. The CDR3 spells CASSRTLADTQYF. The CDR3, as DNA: TGTGCCAGCAGTCGCACCCTCGCGGATACGCAGTATTTT.

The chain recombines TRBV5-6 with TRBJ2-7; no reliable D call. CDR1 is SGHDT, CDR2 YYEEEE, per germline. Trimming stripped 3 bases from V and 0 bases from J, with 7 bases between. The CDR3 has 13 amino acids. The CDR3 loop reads CASSSVSSYEQYF. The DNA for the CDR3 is TGTGCCAGCAGCTCTGTTAGCTCCTACGAGCAGTACTTC.

This CDR3 is CVRSSGTSGSKGELFF. CDR3 in DNA: TGTGTCAGAAGCTCCGGGACTAGCGGGAGTAAAGGGGAGCTGTTTTTT. The chain recombines TRBV7-5 with TRBJ2-2; the tabulated D call, TRBD2, remains unverified against the DNA. TRBV7-5 is labeled a pseudogene. The CDR3 runs 16 residues.

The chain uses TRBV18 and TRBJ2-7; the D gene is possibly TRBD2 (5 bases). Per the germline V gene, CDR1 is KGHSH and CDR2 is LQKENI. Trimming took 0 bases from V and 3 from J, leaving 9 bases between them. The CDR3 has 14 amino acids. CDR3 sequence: CASSPPRVNYEQYF. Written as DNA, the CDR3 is TGTGCCAGCTCACCACCGAGGGTTAACTACGAGCAGTACTTC.

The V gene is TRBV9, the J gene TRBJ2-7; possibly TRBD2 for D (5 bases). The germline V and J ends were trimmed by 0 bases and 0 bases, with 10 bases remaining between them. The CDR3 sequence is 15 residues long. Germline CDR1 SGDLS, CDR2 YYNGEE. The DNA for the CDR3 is TGTGCCAGCAGCGTAGAGACTACTCCCTCCTACGAGCAGTACTTC. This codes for CASSVETTPSYEQYF. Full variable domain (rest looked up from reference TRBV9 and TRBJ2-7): DSGVTQTPKHLITATGQRVTLRCSPRSGDLSVYWYQQSLDQGLQFLIQYYNGEERAKGNILERFSAQQFPDLHSELNLSSLELGDSALYFCASSVETTPSYEQYFGPGTRLTVT.

The CDR3 bases are TGTGCCAGCAGTTACATCGGGACAGAGTCAGATACGCAGTATTTT. It codes for CASSYIGTESDTQYF. The rearrangement joins TRBV6-2 or TRBV6-3 to TRBJ2-3; TRBD1 aligns across 7 bases. Germline V gives CDR1 MNHEY, CDR2 SVGEGT. This CDR3 spans 15 amino acids. V lost 2 bases, J lost 4 bases, and 6 bases stayed unmatched.

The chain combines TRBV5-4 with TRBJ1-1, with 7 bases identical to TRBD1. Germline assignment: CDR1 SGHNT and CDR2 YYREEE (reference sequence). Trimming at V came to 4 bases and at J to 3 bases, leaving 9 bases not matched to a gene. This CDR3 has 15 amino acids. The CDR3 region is CASSPRQGLDTEAFF. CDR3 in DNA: TGTGCCAGCAGCCCGCGACAGGGTTTGGACACTGAAGCTTTCTTT. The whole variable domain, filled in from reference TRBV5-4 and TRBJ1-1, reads ETGVTQSPTHLIKTRGQQVTLRCSSQSGHNTVSWYQQALGQGPQFIFQYYREEENGRGNFPPRFSGLQFPNYSSELNVNALELDDSALYLCASSPRQGLDTEAFFGQGTRLTVV.

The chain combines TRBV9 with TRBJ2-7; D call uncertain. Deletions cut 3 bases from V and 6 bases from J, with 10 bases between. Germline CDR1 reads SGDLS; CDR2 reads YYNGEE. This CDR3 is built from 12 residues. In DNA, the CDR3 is TGTGCCAGCAGCGCCCTAGAATCCGAGCAGTACTTC. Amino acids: CASSALESEQYF.